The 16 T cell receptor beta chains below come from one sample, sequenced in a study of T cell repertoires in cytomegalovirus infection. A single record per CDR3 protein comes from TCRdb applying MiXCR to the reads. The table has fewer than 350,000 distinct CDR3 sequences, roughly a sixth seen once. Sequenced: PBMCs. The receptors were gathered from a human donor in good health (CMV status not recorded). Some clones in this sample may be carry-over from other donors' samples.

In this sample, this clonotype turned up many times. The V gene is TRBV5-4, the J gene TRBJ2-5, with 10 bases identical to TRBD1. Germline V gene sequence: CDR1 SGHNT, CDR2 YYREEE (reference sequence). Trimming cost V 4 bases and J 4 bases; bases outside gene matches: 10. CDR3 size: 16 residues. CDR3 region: CASSGTGVFRGETQYF. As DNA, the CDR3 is TGTGCCAGCAGCGGGACAGGGGTCTTCCGAGGAGAGACCCAGTACTTC. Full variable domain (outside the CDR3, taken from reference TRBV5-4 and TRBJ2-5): ETGVTQSPTHLIKTRGQQVTLRCSSQSGHNTVSWYQQALGQGPQFIFQYYREEENGRGNFPPRFSGLQFPNYSSELNVNALELDDSALYLCASSGTGVFRGETQYFGPGTRLLVL.

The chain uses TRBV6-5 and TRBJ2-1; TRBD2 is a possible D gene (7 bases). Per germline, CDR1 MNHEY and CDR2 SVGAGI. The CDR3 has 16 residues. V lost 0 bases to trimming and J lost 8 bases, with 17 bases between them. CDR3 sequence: CASSYSRRGGRDEQFF. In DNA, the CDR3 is TGTGCCAGCAGTTACTCGAGGAGGGGGGGCAGGGATGAGCAGTTCTTC.

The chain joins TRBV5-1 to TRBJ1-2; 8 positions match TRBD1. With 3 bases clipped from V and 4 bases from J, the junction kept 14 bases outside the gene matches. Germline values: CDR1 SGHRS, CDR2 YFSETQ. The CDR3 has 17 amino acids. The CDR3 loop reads CASSSQEDRGIGYGYTF. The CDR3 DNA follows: TGCGCCAGCAGCTCACAAGAAGACAGGGGAATTGGCTATGGCTACACCTTC.

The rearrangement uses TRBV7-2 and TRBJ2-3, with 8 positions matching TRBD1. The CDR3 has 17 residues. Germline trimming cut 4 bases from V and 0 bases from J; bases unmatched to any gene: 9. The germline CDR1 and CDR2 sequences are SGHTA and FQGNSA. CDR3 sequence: CASSSRTGRGSTDTQYF. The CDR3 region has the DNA TGTGCCAGCAGCTCTAGGACAGGGCGCGGTAGCACAGATACGCAGTATTTT.

In nucleotides, the CDR3 is TGTGCCAGCAGGACAGAACCGACAGGGACCTACGAGCAGTACTTC. It codes for CASRTEPTGTYEQYF. The genes are TRBV2 and TRBJ2-7; TRBD1 matches at 7 bases. V trimming: 6 bases; J trimming: 2 bases; junction bases outside the gene matches: 10. The CDR3 extends over 15 amino acids. Germline V gene lookup returns CDR1 SNHLY and CDR2 FYNNEI. Looking up the rest from reference TRBV2 and TRBJ2-7 gives the full variable domain: EPEVTQTPSHQVTQMGQEVILRCVPISNHLYFYWYRQILGQKVEFLVSFYNNEISEKSEIFDDQFSVERPDGSNFTLKIRSTKLEDSAMYFCASRTEPTGTYEQYFGPGTRLTVT.

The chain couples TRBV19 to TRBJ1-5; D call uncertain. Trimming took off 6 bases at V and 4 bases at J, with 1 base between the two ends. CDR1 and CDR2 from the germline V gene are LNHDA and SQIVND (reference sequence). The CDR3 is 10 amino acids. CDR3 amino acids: CASRNQPQHF. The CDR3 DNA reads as TGTGCCAGTAGGAATCAGCCCCAGCATTTT.

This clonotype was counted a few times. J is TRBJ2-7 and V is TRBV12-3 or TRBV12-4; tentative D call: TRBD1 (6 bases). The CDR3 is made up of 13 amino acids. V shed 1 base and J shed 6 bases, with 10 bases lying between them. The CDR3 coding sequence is TGTGCCAGCAGTTTAGAGGGGGAAAGCGAGCAGTACTTC. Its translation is CASSLEGESEQYF.

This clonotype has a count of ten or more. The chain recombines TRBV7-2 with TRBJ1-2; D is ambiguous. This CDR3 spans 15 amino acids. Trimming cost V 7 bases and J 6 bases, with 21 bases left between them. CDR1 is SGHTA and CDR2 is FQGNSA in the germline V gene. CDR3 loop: CASTREPRGIDGYTF. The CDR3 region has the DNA TGTGCCAGCACCCGGGAGCCCAGAGGTATCGATGGCTACACCTTC.

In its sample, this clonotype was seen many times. This CDR3 is CASSAPSTDTQYF. The CDR3 region has the DNA TGCGCCAGCAGCGCCCCGAGCACAGATACGCAGTATTTT. The gene calls are TRBV4-1 and TRBJ2-3; D gene unclear. Germline V gives CDR1 MGHRA, CDR2 YSYEKL. This CDR3 spans 13 amino acids. V lost 5 bases and J lost 0, with 6 bases in between.

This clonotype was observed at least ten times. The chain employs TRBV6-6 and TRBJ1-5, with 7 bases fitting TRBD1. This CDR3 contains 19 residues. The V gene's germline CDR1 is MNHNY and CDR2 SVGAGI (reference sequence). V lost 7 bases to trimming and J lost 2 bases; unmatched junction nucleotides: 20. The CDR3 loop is CASIQTPGGGSVGNQPQHF. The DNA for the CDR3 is TGTGCCAGCATACAGACCCCAGGGGGGGGGTCAGTAGGCAATCAGCCCCAGCATTTT.

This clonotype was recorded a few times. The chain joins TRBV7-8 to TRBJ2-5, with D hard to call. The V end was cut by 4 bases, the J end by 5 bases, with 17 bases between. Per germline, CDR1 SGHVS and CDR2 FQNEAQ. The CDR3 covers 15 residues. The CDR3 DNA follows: TGTGCCAGCAGCTCAGGAGATCTGGGCGGCGAGACCCAGTACTTC. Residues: CASSSGDLGGETQYF.

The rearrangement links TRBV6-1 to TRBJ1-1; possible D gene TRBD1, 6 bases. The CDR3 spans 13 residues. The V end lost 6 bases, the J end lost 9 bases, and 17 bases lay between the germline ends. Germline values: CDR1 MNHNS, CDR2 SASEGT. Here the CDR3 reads CASRLPSRGKAFF. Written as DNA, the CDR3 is TGTGCCAGCAGACTACCATCTAGGGGGAAAGCTTTCTTT.

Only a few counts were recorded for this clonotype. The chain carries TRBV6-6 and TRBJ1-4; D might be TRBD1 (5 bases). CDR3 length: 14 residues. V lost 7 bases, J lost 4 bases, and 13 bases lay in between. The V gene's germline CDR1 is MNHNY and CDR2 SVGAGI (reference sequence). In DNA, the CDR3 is TGTGCCAGCACCCCCGGGGACCGTAATGAAAAACTGTTTTTT. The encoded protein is CASTPGDRNEKLFF.

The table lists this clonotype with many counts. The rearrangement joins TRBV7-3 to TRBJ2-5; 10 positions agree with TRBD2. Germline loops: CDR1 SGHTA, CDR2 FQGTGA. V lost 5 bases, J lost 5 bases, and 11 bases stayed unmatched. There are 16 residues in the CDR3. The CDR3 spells CASSPSEAGGRETQYF. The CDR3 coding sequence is TGTGCCAGCAGCCCCAGTGAAGCGGGGGGGAGGGAGACCCAGTACTTC. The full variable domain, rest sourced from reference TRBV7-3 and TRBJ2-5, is GAGVSQTPSNKVTEKGKYVELRCDPISGHTALYWYRQSLGQGPEFLIYFQGTGAADDSGLPNDRFFAVRPEGSVSTLKIQRTERGDSAVYLCASSPSEAGGRETQYFGPGTRLLVL.

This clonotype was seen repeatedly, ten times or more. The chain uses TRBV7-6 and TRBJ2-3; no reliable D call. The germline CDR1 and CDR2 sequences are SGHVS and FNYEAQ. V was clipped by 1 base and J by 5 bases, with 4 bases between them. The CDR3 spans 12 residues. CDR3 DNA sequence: TGTGCCAGCAGCTTAGTCGGAGATACGCAGTATTTT. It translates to CASSLVGDTQYF.

The CDR3 nucleotides are TGCAGTGCTAGGGACAGGCGGGATGGCTACACCTTC. It is translated as CSARDRRDGYTF. The chain couples TRBV20-1 to TRBJ1-2; 7 bases are a match to TRBD1. Germline CDR1 reads DFQATT; CDR2 reads SNEGSKA (reference sequence). The CDR3 runs 12 residues. V shed 3 bases and J 6 bases; nucleotides not matched to a gene: 4.